One T cell receptor (beta chain) is described in this entry. Its matching antigen is unknown. At one boundary the junction diverges from the germline segment, which might be a read error. PCR used 60 Vbeta primers and 13 Jbeta primers. The method was immunoSEQ multiplex PCR; TCRdb's version includes in-frame clones alone and lacks a portion of them. The sample holds about 160,000 clones, 77% seen once. The sample comes from a study of cytomegalovirus exposure and HLA in healthy donors. The study's findings and limits: Versus the roughly 700-donor mean, an Asian-associated ancestry cluster reportedly showed fewer N-insertions in a later analysis. In a later analysis, a missense DCLRE1C variant was linked to TCR beta V- and J-gene trimming.

Germline-derived CDR1 and CDR2 are SEHNR and FQNEAQ (reference sequence). The CDR3 has 13 amino acids. The sequence came from a woman in her forties in good health and CMV-seropositive. The material sequenced was PBMCs. The chain combines TRBV7-9 with TRBJ2-7, with unresolved D. The CDR3 reads CASGFGYSYEQYF. In DNA, the CDR3 is TGTGCCAGCGGCTTCGGGTACTCCTACGAGCAGTACTTC. The variable domain in full, completed from reference TRBV7-9 and TRBJ2-7, reads DTGVSQNPRHKITKRGQNVTFRCDPISEHNRLYWYRQTLGQGPEFLTYFQNEAQLEKSRLLSDRFSAERPKGSFSTLEIQRTEQGDSAMYLCASGFGYSYEQYFGPGTRLTVT.